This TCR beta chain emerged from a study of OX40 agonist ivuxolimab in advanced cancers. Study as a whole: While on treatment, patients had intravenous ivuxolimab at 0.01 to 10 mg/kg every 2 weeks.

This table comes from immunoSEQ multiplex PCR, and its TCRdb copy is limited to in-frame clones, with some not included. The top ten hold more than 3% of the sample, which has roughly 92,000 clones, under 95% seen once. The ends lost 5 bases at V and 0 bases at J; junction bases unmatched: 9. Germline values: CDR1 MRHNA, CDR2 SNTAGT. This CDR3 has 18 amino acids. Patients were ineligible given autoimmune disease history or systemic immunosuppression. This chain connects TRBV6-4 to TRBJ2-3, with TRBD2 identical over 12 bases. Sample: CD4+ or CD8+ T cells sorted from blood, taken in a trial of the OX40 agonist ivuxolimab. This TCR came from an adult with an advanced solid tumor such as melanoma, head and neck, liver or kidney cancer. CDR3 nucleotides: TGTGCCAGCAGTCCTAGCGGGAGGGCCTTCTTTAGCACAGATACGCAGTATTTT. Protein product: CASSPSGRAFFSTDTQYF.